Listed below are T cell receptor beta chains from one sample, sequenced in a study of blood T cell repertoires in COVID-19. This table comes from immunoSEQ multiplex PCR, and its TCRdb copy is limited to in-frame clones, with some not included. Of 200,000 to 250,000 clones in the sample, 82% were seen once. Sequencing was performed on peripheral blood. The receptors come from a woman over 75 with COVID-19, enrolled during active disease. Each CDR3 is given with its conserved first and last residue. The D gene is left open where the match is weak. Some rows have no size entry. The others give once, few or many, or a class for an expanded clone.

j_gene | v_gene | d_gene | abundance | CDR3aa | CDR3nt
TRBJ1-3 | TRBV5-6 | NA | NA | CASSLAGHSGNTIYF | TGTGCCAGCAGCTTGGCCGGACACTCTGGAAACACCATATATTTT
TRBJ2-1 | TRBV6-4 | TRBD2 | NA | CASSDRTSGRAIEQFF | TGTGCCAGCAGTGACCGGACTAGCGGGAGGGCGATTGAGCAGTTCTTC
TRBJ2-3 | TRBV18 | TRBD2 | NA | CASSSGADTQYF | TGTGCCAGCTCAAGCGGGGCAGATACGCAGTATTTT
TRBJ2-4 | TRBV3-1/TRBV3-2 | NA | once | CASSQATGFPFGNIQYF | TGTGCCAGCAGCCAAGCAACAGGTTTTCCTTTCGGAAACATTCAGTACTTC
TRBJ2-6 | TRBV7-2 | NA | NA | CASSPSQGTVLTF | TGTGCCAGCAGCCCTTCTCAGGGGACCGTCCTGACTTTC
TRBJ2-7 | TRBV2 | TRBD2 | once | CASSEALGTSAYF | TGTGCCAGCAGTGAAGCCCTCGGGACTAGCGCTTACTTC
TRBJ1-5 | TRBV30 | TRBD1 | NA | CAWSVGQGGFQPQHF | TGTGCCTGGAGTGTGGGACAGGGGGGTTTTCAGCCCCAGCATTTT
TRBJ2-7 | TRBV2 | NA | NA | CASSSKRIYPYEQYF | TGTGCCAGCAGCTCAAAGAGAATCTACCCCTACGAGCAGTACTTC
TRBJ1-4 | TRBV30 | NA | NA | CAWLKAGGDEKLFF | TGTGCCTGGCTCAAGGCGGGGGGCGATGAAAAACTGTTTTTT
TRBJ2-1 | TRBV29-1 | NA | many | CSVASGYSYNEQFF | TGCAGCGTTGCCTCAGGGTACTCCTACAATGAGCAGTTCTTC
TRBJ2-1 | TRBV5-1 | TRBD2 | NA | CASRITSGSSGQFF | TGCGCCAGCAGGATCACTAGCGGGAGTTCCGGGCAGTTCTTC
TRBJ1-5 | TRBV12-3/TRBV12-4 | TRBD1 | NA | CASRGQVNQPQHF | TGTGCCAGCAGGGGACAGGTAAATCAGCCCCAGCATTTT
TRBJ1-1 | TRBV6-5 | NA | NA | CASNPGGGAVEAFF | TGTGCCAGCAACCCGGGGGGAGGCGCAGTTGAAGCTTTCTTT
TRBJ1-1 | TRBV10-2 | NA | NA | CASSGFGRGEAEAFF | TGCGCCAGCAGTGGATTTGGACGGGGGGAAGCTGAAGCTTTCTTT
TRBJ1-1 | TRBV30 | TRBD1 | NA | CALDRVPIEGTEAFF | TGTGCCCTTGACAGGGTCCCAATCGAGGGCACTGAAGCTTTCTTT
TRBJ1-2 | TRBV6-5 | TRBD1 | NA | CASSRTQGDGYTF | TGTGCCAGCAGTCGGACACAGGGGGACGGCTACACCTTC
TRBJ1-1 | TRBV10-3 | NA | NA | CAISVGGGSTEAFF | TGTGCCATCAGTGTTGGGGGGGGTAGCACTGAAGCTTTCTTT
TRBJ2-3 | TRBV9 | TRBD2 | few | CASSVTGGLSDTQYF | TGTGCCAGCAGCGTTACGGGGGGGCTCTCAGATACGCAGTATTTT
TRBJ1-5 | TRBV7-2 | TRBD1 | NA | CASSSKTGTVGDQPQHF | TGTGCCAGCAGCTCAAAAACGGGGACAGTGGGAGATCAGCCCCAGCATTTT
TRBJ1-1 | TRBV5-1 | NA | once | CASSLEPGVDTEAFF | TGCGCCAGCAGCTTGGAGCCGGGGGTTGACACTGAAGCTTTCTTT
TRBJ2-2 | TRBV7-6 | TRBD2 | NA | CASSSQGGSTGELFF | TGTGCCAGCAGCTCCCAGGGAGGGAGCACCGGGGAGCTGTTTTTT
TRBJ2-7 | TRBV5-1 | NA | NA | CASSPLEGRYEQYF | TGCGCCAGCAGCCCGCTGGAGGGGAGATACGAGCAGTACTTC
TRBJ2-2 | TRBV6-5 | NA | NA | CASSYSMSGGELFF | TGTGCCAGCAGTTACTCGATGAGTGGCGGGGAGCTGTTTTTT
TRBJ2-1 | TRBV6-5 | TRBD2 | NA | CASSYWAAGGYEQFF | TGTGCCAGCAGTTACTGGGCAGCGGGGGGATATGAGCAGTTCTTC
TRBJ1-2 | TRBV6-2/TRBV6-3 | NA | NA | CASSYSEPNYGYTF | TGTGCCAGCAGTTACTCGGAGCCTAACTATGGCTACACCTTC
TRBJ1-1 | TRBV7-8 | NA | few | CASSFGRGTEAFF | TGTGCCAGCAGCTTCGGGAGGGGGACTGAAGCTTTCTTT
TRBJ1-1 | TRBV2 | NA | NA | CASSEVQGRCLF | TGTGCCAGCAGTGAAGTCCAGGGTCGTTGTTTGTTT
TRBJ2-7 | TRBV20-1 | NA | NA | CSASRFEVLPSYEQYF | TGCAGTGCTAGTAGGTTTGAGGTTCTCCCGAGCTACGAGCAGTACTTC
TRBJ1-4 | TRBV30 | TRBD1 | NA | CAWSGDSRGEKLFF | TGTGCCTGGAGTGGGGACAGCAGAGGAGAAAAACTGTTTTTT
TRBJ1-5 | TRBV7-9 | TRBD1 | NA | CASSSGTGINQPQHF | TGTGCCAGCAGCTCGGGGACAGGGATTAATCAGCCCCAGCATTTT
TRBJ1-1 | TRBV14 | TRBD1 | NA | CASSRQGYTEAFF | TGTGCCAGCAGCCGACAGGGGTACACTGAAGCTTTCTTT
TRBJ2-7 | TRBV9 | TRBD2 | NA | CASSVRSGAYEQYF | TGTGCCAGCAGCGTGCGGAGCGGGGCCTACGAGCAGTACTTC
TRBJ2-1 | TRBV7-3 | NA | NA | CASSLGGEQFF | TGTGCCAGCAGCTTAGGAGGGGAGCAGTTCTTC
TRBJ2-7 | TRBV28 | TRBD1 | NA | CALMRTGGYEQYF | TGTGCCCTCATGCGGACAGGGGGCTACGAGCAGTACTTC
TRBJ2-2 | TRBV7-3 | NA | NA | CASSLLANTGELFF | TGTGCCAGCAGCTTGCTAGCAAACACCGGGGAGCTGTTTTTT
TRBJ1-5 | TRBV27 | NA | few | CASSPLSTVNQPQHF | TGTGCCAGCAGTCCACTGTCGACAGTAAATCAGCCCCAGCATTTT
TRBJ1-5 | TRBV19 | TRBD1 | NA | CASGQGASNQPQHF | TGTGCCAGTGGACAGGGGGCAAGCAATCAGCCCCAGCATTTT
TRBJ1-2 | TRBV15 | TRBD1 | NA | CATSRDLPTGGLNYGYTF | TGTGCCACCAGCAGAGATCTACCGACAGGGGGCCTAAACTATGGCTACACCTTC
TRBJ2-2 | TRBV11-2 | TRBD1 | NA | CASSLDPDRVGPKNTGELFF | TGTGCCAGCAGCTTAGATCCCGACAGGGTGGGCCCCAAGAACACCGGGGAGCTGTTTTTT
TRBJ1-1 | TRBV19 | TRBD1 | once | CASTKFSGGQKAFF | TGTGCCAGTACCAAATTCTCAGGGGGACAGAAAGCTTTCTTT